The 28 T cell receptor beta chains given below trace back to one sample, sequenced in a study of T-cell memory formation after mild COVID-19. TCRdb analysed the 5' RACE reads with MiXCR anew, one entry per CDR3 protein. The sample yields some 150,000 distinct CDR3 sequences, 25% seen once. The sequencing input was PBMCs or a T cell subset sorted from them (not recorded which). The source of these receptors is an adult woman who had mild COVID-19 (a few samples of this study predate the infection). Cell type and time point are not known.

This clonotype turned up a few times. The chain joins TRBV11-3 to TRBJ2-3, with 7 bases matching TRBD1. Trimming removed 4 bases from V and 2 bases from J; junction bases left unmatched: 6. CDR3 length: 15 residues. CDR1 and CDR2 from the germline V gene are SGHNT and YENEEA. The CDR3 sequence is CASSSNRGATDTQYF. The CDR3 DNA is TGTGCCAGCAGCTCTAACAGGGGCGCCACAGATACGCAGTATTTT.

The chain uses TRBV12-3 or TRBV12-4 and TRBJ2-1, with D possibly called TRBD1 or TRBD2 (5 bases each). The V and J ends lost 3 bases and 0 bases respectively, with 9 bases between them. The CDR3 runs 15 residues. As DNA, the CDR3 is TGTGCCAGCAGTTTGGGGGTGAGCTCCTACAATGAGCAGTTCTTC. This translates into CASSLGVSSYNEQFF.

The V gene is TRBV11-3, the J gene TRBJ2-1, with D perhaps assigned TRBD1 or TRBD2 (5 bases each). Trimming pared 6 bases from V and 9 bases from J, leaving 9 bases between. The CDR3 has 11 amino acids. Germline lookup yields CDR1 SGHNT and CDR2 YENEEA. CDR3 region: CASSSGGEQFF. The CDR3 DNA is TGTGCCAGCAGTTCTGGGGGTGAGCAGTTCTTC.

Only a few counts were recorded for this clonotype. The chain is built from TRBV4-2 and TRBJ1-1, with D uncertain. Per the germline V gene, CDR1 is LGHNA and CDR2 is YNFKEQ. This CDR3 is built from 15 residues. The V end was cut by 1 base, the J end by 1 base, with 10 bases between. Written as DNA, the CDR3 is TGTGCCAGCAGCCAAGTGGAAAGGAAGAACACTGAAGCTTTCTTT. Translation: CASSQVERKNTEAFF.

The sample holds many counts of this clonotype. The rearrangement joins TRBV4-2 to TRBJ1-2; 11 nucleotides match TRBD1. J gave up 6 bases and V 8 bases, and 8 bases lay outside the gene matches. CDR3 size: 14 residues. Germline CDR1 is LGHNA and CDR2 is YNFKEQ. As DNA, the CDR3 is TGTGCCAGCCGCGTCCGGGGACAGGGGGATGGCTACACCTTC. This sequence encodes CASRVRGQGDGYTF.

This clonotype was seen more than once but under ten times. The CDR3 DNA follows: TGTGCCAGCATGGGTAAACCTGGGGCCAACGTCCTGACTTTC. It translates to CASMGKPGANVLTF. The V gene is TRBV7-9, the J gene TRBJ2-6, with D hard to call. The CDR3 runs 14 residues. In germline, CDR1 is SEHNR, CDR2 FQNEAQ (reference sequence). Trimming pared 7 bases from V and 2 bases from J, leaving 9 bases between.

This clonotype was counted a few times. In DNA, the CDR3 is TGTGCCAGTAGCCTACAGGACACCCCACTCTATGGCTACACCTTC. Protein sequence: CASSLQDTPLYGYTF. The rearrangement links TRBV19 to TRBJ1-2; tentative D call: TRBD1 (5 bases). Trimming shortened V by 6 bases and J by 4 bases, and 18 bases separated the two germline ends. Looked up from germline, CDR1 is LNHDA and CDR2 is SQIVND (reference sequence). The CDR3 runs to 15 residues.

This clonotype has more than one count but fewer than ten. The chain has TRBV5-1 and TRBJ1-2; weak D call: TRBD1 (5 bases). This CDR3 has 16 residues. The V and J ends lost 0 bases and 3 bases respectively, with 15 bases between them. Germline-derived CDR1 and CDR2 are SGHRS and YFSETQ. This CDR3 is CASSLDPRDRDYGYTF. Here the CDR3 DNA reads TGCGCCAGCAGCTTGGATCCCAGGGATCGGGACTATGGCTACACCTTC.

In DNA, the CDR3 is TGTGCCAGCCGCGGACCGACCTTCTCTGGGGCCAACGTCCTGACTTTC. This codes for CASRGPTFSGANVLTF. J is TRBJ2-6 and V is TRBV7-9; D not resolved. Germline CDR1 is SEHNR and CDR2 is FQNEAQ (reference sequence). V was shortened by 8 bases and J by 0 bases, with 14 bases between the two germline ends. The CDR3 loop spans 16 amino acids.

The CDR3 loop reads CASSSGPHSYEQYF. The CDR3 DNA reads TGTGCCAGCAGCTCGGGACCCCACTCCTACGAGCAGTACTTC. V is TRBV7-8 and J is TRBJ2-7, with D possibly being TRBD1 or TRBD2 (5 bases each). The germline V gene has CDR1 SGHVS and CDR2 FQNEAQ. Trimming cost V 4 bases and J 0 bases, with 10 bases left between them. This CDR3 has 14 amino acids. The variable domain in full, with the rest retrieved from reference TRBV7-8 and TRBJ2-7, is GAGVSQSPRYKVAKRGQDVALRCDPISGHVSLFWYQQALGQGPEFLTYFQNEAQLDKSGLPSDRFFAERPEGSVSTLKIQRTQQEDSAVYLCASSSGPHSYEQYFGPGTRLTVT.

This chain connects TRBV7-6 to TRBJ1-1; tentative D call: TRBD1 (5 bases). V gave up 5 bases and J gave up 0 bases, with 34 bases separating them. The CDR3 covers 22 residues. Germline V lookup: CDR1 SGHVS, CDR2 FNYEAQ. The CDR3 region has the DNA TGTGCCAGCAGCCATCAACGGCTGGGCGGGGACTACCCGGACGGCTTGAACACTGAAGCTTTCTTT. It encodes CASSHQRLGGDYPDGLNTEAFF.

The chain combines TRBV6-5 with TRBJ1-1; D is undetermined. Germline loops: CDR1 MNHEY, CDR2 SVGAGI. V was trimmed by 2 bases and J by 4 bases, leaving 11 bases between them. The CDR3 is 14 residues long. This CDR3 is CASSYVRGFTEAFF. The CDR3 region has the DNA TGTGCCAGCAGTTACGTGAGAGGGTTCACTGAAGCTTTCTTT.

This clonotype was observed a few times. V and J are TRBV7-9 and TRBJ2-3; 9 bases are shared with TRBD2. The trim removed 7 bases at V and 2 bases at J, leaving 4 bases unmatched. CDR3 size: 14 residues. CDR1 is SEHNR, CDR2 FQNEAQ, per germline (reference sequence). The CDR3 sequence: CASTGGRDTDTQYF. In DNA, the CDR3 is TGTGCCAGCACCGGCGGGAGGGACACAGATACGCAGTATTTT.

This chain uses TRBV7-8 with TRBJ2-1, with 10 bases fitting TRBD1. Trimming at V came to 1 base and at J to 3 bases, leaving 0 bases not matched to a gene. The CDR3 has 15 amino acids. Germline V gene sequence: CDR1 SGHVS, CDR2 FQNEAQ. The CDR3: CASSLGDRGYNEQFF. The CDR3 region has the DNA TGTGCCAGCAGCTTAGGGGACAGGGGCTACAATGAGCAGTTCTTC.

V usage is TRBV19 and J usage is TRBJ2-7; D tentatively reads TRBD1 or TRBD2 (6 bases each). This CDR3 has 13 residues. The V gene lost 1 base and the J gene lost 5 bases, with 9 bases spanning the gap. Germline CDR1 is LNHDA and CDR2 is SQIVND (reference sequence). The DNA of the CDR3 is TGTGCCAGTAGTATAGGGGGGGCCGACGAGCAGTACTTC. Translation: CASSIGGADEQYF. Full variable domain (outside the CDR3, taken from reference TRBV19 and TRBJ2-7): DGGITQSPKYLFRKEGQNVTLSCEQNLNHDAMYWYRQDPGQGLRLIYYSQIVNDFQKGDIAEGYSVSREKKESFPLTVTSAQKNPTAFYLCASSIGGADEQYFGPGTRLTVT.

As DNA, the CDR3 is TGTGCCACCAGTGACCCCGGGACGGAGACCGATACGCAGTATTTT. It encodes CATSDPGTETDTQYF. The rearrangement joins TRBV24-1 to TRBJ2-3; the D call may be TRBD1 or TRBD2 (5 bases each). The CDR3 spans 15 residues. The germline CDR1 and CDR2 sequences are KGHDR and SFDVKD. V was trimmed by 4 bases and J by 6 bases, leaving 16 bases between them.

This clonotype counts as medium-sized (0.01 to 0.1%). V gene TRBV12-3 or TRBV12-4 combines with J gene TRBJ1-1; D is possibly TRBD1 (6 bases). The CDR3 runs 14 residues. Deletions cut 5 bases from V and 4 bases from J, with 14 bases between. The CDR3 is CASSLTGWGTEAFF. The CDR3 DNA sequence: TGTGCCAGCAGTCTGACAGGATGGGGCACTGAAGCTTTCTTT.

With regard to this clonotype: A read error may explain this, as a much larger clone is one base away. The chain couples TRBV7-9 to TRBJ2-3; D remains unclear. The V end was cut by 8 bases, the J end by 1 base, with 7 bases between. The CDR3 sequence is 12 residues long. Germline V lookup: CDR1 SEHNR, CDR2 FQNEAQ (reference sequence). CDR3 coding DNA: TGTGCCAGCGGCCAGGGCACAGATACGCAGTATTTT. It is translated as CASGQGTDTQYF.

This clonotype turned up a few times. The CDR3 spells CASSQGTSGTTDTQYF. The CDR3 DNA sequence: TGTGCCAGCAGCCAGGGGACTAGCGGGACGACAGATACGCAGTATTTT. V is TRBV11-2 and J is TRBJ2-3; 13 bases line up with TRBD2. The CDR3 sequence is 16 residues long. V was pared by 5 bases and J by 3 bases, with 5 bases of the junction left unmatched. In germline, CDR1 is SGHAT, CDR2 FQNNGV.

This clonotype was seen only a few times. The chain links TRBV9 to TRBJ2-1; D remains unclear. This CDR3 is built from 13 residues. V lost 3 bases to trimming and J lost 6 bases, with 10 bases between them. Germline values: CDR1 SGDLS, CDR2 YYNGEE. The CDR3 region is CASSAGSANEQFF. The CDR3 DNA reads TGTGCCAGCAGCGCCGGGTCCGCCAATGAGCAGTTCTTC.

This clonotype has more than one count but fewer than ten. The CDR3 spells CATSRRGLADYNEQFF. In DNA, the CDR3 is TGTGCCACCAGCAGGAGGGGACTAGCGGACTACAATGAGCAGTTCTTC. The rearrangement joins TRBV15 to TRBJ2-1, with TRBD2 matching over 11 bases. CDR1 and CDR2 (germline): LNHNV, YYDKDF (reference sequence). The CDR3 runs to 16 residues. V dropped 3 bases and J dropped 3; count of bases not matched to a gene: 4.

The rearrangement joins TRBV19 to TRBJ1-5; 7 bases align to TRBD1. The germline gives CDR1 LNHDA, CDR2 SQIVND (reference sequence). V lost 3 bases, J lost 2 bases, and 1 base stayed unmatched. This CDR3 is 14 amino acids long. The CDR3 DNA is TGTGCCAGTAGTATCGGGACAGGCAATCAGCCCCAGCATTTT. Translated, it gives CASSIGTGNQPQHF.

Turning to this clonotype: A read error is possible here, since a much larger clone lies one base away. The chain couples TRBV7-9 to TRBJ2-2; D is possibly TRBD2 (5 bases). The CDR3 is 12 residues long. Germline V gives CDR1 SEHNR, CDR2 FQNEAQ (reference sequence). This CDR3 reads CASSLGSGELYF. The CDR3 region has the DNA TGTGCCAGCAGCTTAGGATCCGGGGAGCTGTATTTT.

The rearrangement joins TRBV29-1 to TRBJ1-1; 10 nucleotides agree with TRBD1. The CDR3 has 14 amino acids. Germline V lookup: CDR1 SQVTM, CDR2 ANQGSEA. V dropped 4 bases and J dropped 1; count of bases not matched to a gene: 3. The CDR3 reads CSVAGDRGNTEAFF. The CDR3, as DNA: TGCAGCGTTGCGGGGGACAGGGGGAACACTGAAGCTTTCTTT.

This clonotype was seen at least ten times. The chain carries TRBV4-1 and TRBJ2-2; TRBD2 aligns across 7 bases. V shed 4 bases and J 3 bases; nucleotides not matched to a gene: 5. Germline values: CDR1 MGHRA, CDR2 YSYEKL. CDR3 length: 15 amino acids. As DNA, the CDR3 is TGCGCCAGCAGCCCATTAGCGGGCGACACCGGGGAGCTGTTTTTT. It is translated as CASSPLAGDTGELFF.

This CDR3 reads CASSVDSGSPYEQYF. In nucleotides, the CDR3 is TGTGCCAGCAGCGTAGATAGCGGGAGCCCCTACGAGCAGTACTTC. V gene TRBV9 combines with J gene TRBJ2-7; 9 nucleotides agree with TRBD2. The V and J ends lost 0 bases and 2 bases, in that order; junction bases with no gene match: 3. The CDR3 totals 15 residues. The germline gives CDR1 SGDLS, CDR2 YYNGEE.

The chain carries TRBV20-1 and TRBJ1-1, with D hard to call. The CDR3 has 11 residues. Germline CDR1 and CDR2: DFQATT and SNEGSKA (reference sequence). Trimming pared 3 bases from V and 2 bases from J, leaving 4 bases between. The CDR3 nucleotides are TGCAGTGCTAGCCGAAACACTGAAGCTTTCTTT. Protein: CSASRNTEAFF.

Only a few counts were recorded for this clonotype. The V call is TRBV3-1, the J call TRBJ2-3; D gene unclear. There are 17 residues in the CDR3. The V end was cut by 4 bases, the J end by 6 bases, with 23 bases between. CDR1 and CDR2 from the germline V gene are LGHDT and YNNKEL (reference sequence). The CDR3: CASSPLSTRLRQDTQYF. CDR3 DNA: TGTGCCAGCAGCCCGCTGTCCACTCGTCTCCGGCAGGATACGCAGTATTTT.